The 25 T cell receptor beta chains listed next were all sequenced from one sample in a study of T cell responses to AZD1222 COVID-19 vaccine. Sequencing was performed with immunoSEQ multiplex PCR; in TCRdb, only in-frame clones are kept and a portion is missing. The sample has 77,000 or so clones; roughly 90% are singletons. The source was peripheral blood, collected 28 days after the second AZD1222 dose. Receptors were obtained from an adult who received the AZD1222 COVID-19 vaccine.

V and J are TRBV28 and TRBJ1-2; TRBD1 aligns across 7 bases. With V trimmed by 7 bases and J by 0 bases, 8 bases remained unmatched. The V gene's germline CDR1 is MDHEN and CDR2 SYDVKM. This CDR3 comprises 15 residues. CDR3 protein: CASTLRDSPNYGYTF. The CDR3 bases are TGTGCCAGCACACTCCGGGACAGCCCTAACTATGGCTACACCTTC.

In nucleotides, the CDR3 is TGTGCCAGCAGCCTCCTGGACAGGGGGCGGAATTATGGCTACACCTTC. This sequence encodes CASSLLDRGRNYGYTF. The chain joins TRBV3-1 (or the pseudogene TRBV3-2) to TRBJ1-2; 11 nucleotides align to TRBD1. CDR1 and CDR2 (germline): LGHDT, YNNKEL (reference sequence). V lost 4 bases and J lost 5; bases outside the gene matches: 9. The CDR3 has 16 amino acids.

This clone has a handful of counts. This sequence joins TRBV6-5 and TRBJ2-2; D is uncertain. V lost 8 bases to trimming and J lost 2 bases, with 6 bases between them. The CDR3 spans 12 residues. CDR1 MNHEY and CDR2 SVGAGI come from the germline V gene. CDR3 protein: CASGPNTGELFF. CDR3 nucleotides: TGTGCCAGCGGGCCCAACACCGGGGAGCTGTTTTTT.

This clone was seen a handful of times. This rearrangement joins TRBV6-4 to TRBJ2-2; maybe TRBD2 (6 bases). V gave up 2 bases and J gave up 6 bases, with 7 bases separating them. Germline values: CDR1 MRHNA, CDR2 SNTAGT. The CDR3 length is 13 residues. The CDR3 bases are TGTGCCAGCAGTGACGGGGAGGCCGGGGAGCTGTTTTTT. Its translation is CASSDGEAGELFF.

The chain recombines TRBV12-5 with TRBJ2-7; no clear D gene. The germline gives CDR1 LGHNT, CDR2 FRNRAP. The ends were cut back, 3 bases at V and 5 bases at J, with 11 bases in the middle. The CDR3 consists of 13 residues. The CDR3 sequence is CASGFRVSDEQYF. The CDR3 DNA reads as TGTGCTAGTGGTTTTAGGGTCAGCGACGAGCAGTACTTC.

This chain joins TRBV7-3 and TRBJ2-1; perhaps TRBD2 as D (6 bases). Deletions cut 1 base from V and 6 bases from J, with 10 bases between. The CDR3 extends over 14 amino acids. Germline-derived CDR1 and CDR2 are SGHTA and FQGTGA. CDR3 nucleotide sequence: TGTGCCAGCAGCTTAAGGGGACTCAGCAATGAGCAGTTCTTC. As protein: CASSLRGLSNEQFF.

The chain links TRBV19 to TRBJ1-1; D perhaps matches TRBD1 (5 bases). Germline CDR1 LNHDA, CDR2 SQIVND (reference sequence). The CDR3 is made up of 14 amino acids. Trimming removed 0 bases from V and 3 bases from J, with 8 bases in between. The CDR3 spells CASSIDGGDTEAFF. For the CDR3, the DNA is TGTGCCAGTAGTATAGACGGAGGGGACACTGAAGCTTTCTTT. The full variable domain, in which reference TRBV19 and TRBJ1-1 provide the parts outside the CDR3, is DGGITQSPKYLFRKEGQNVTLSCEQNLNHDAMYWYRQDPGQGLRLIYYSQIVNDFQKGDIAEGYSVSREKKESFPLTVTSAQKNPTAFYLCASSIDGGDTEAFFGQGTRLTVV.

The J gene is TRBJ1-2, the V gene TRBV28; 7 positions match TRBD1. Trimming at V came to 8 bases and at J to 4 bases, leaving 7 bases not matched to a gene. CDR3 length equals 13 residues. CDR1 and CDR2 from the germline V gene are MDHEN and SYDVKM. The CDR3 DNA is TGTGCCAGCGCCGACGGGACAGTCTATGGCTACACCTTC. Translating it yields CASADGTVYGYTF.

J is TRBJ1-1 and V is TRBV20-1; D is unresolved. The germline CDR1 and CDR2 sequences are DFQATT and SNEGSKA (reference sequence). Trimming pared 3 bases from V and 1 base from J, leaving 6 bases between. This CDR3 has 12 residues. The CDR3 DNA follows: TGCAGTGCTAGTCAGGCGAACACTGAAGCTTTCTTT. Translation gives CSASQANTEAFF.

The sample holds one count of this clone. This sample includes further DNA sequences coding for the same CDR3. This chain connects TRBV12-3 or TRBV12-4 to TRBJ1-2; D gene ambiguous. CDR3 length: 11 residues. V gave up 4 bases and J gave up 7 bases, with 7 bases separating them. The CDR3 nucleotides are TGTGCCAGCAGTTCACGAGCTGGCTACACCTTC. Its protein is CASSSRAGYTF.

J is TRBJ2-6 and V is TRBV7-3, with D unclear. The germline V gene encodes CDR1 SGHTA and CDR2 FQGTGA. Trimming took 7 bases from V and 0 from J, leaving 16 bases between them. There are 17 residues in the CDR3. This CDR3 reads CASTTRTSFSGANVLTF. DNA for the CDR3: TGTGCCAGCACCACGCGGACCTCCTTCTCTGGGGCCAACGTCCTGACTTTC. Supplemented by reference TRBV7-3 and TRBJ2-6, the full variable domain reads GAGVSQTPSNKVTEKGKYVELRCDPISGHTALYWYRQSLGQGPEFLIYFQGTGAADDSGLPNDRFFAVRPEGSVSTLKIQRTERGDSAVYLCASTTRTSFSGANVLTFGAGSRLTVL.

This clone was seen a few times. The gene calls are TRBV28 and TRBJ1-1, with D uncertain. Germline V gene lookup returns CDR1 MDHEN and CDR2 SYDVKM. Trimming took 5 bases from V and 11 from J, leaving 15 bases between them. The CDR3 covers 12 residues. CDR3: CASSQRTGRAFF. The DNA for the CDR3 is TGTGCCAGCAGTCAACGGACCGGCCGGGCTTTCTTT.

The sample holds one count of this clone. This chain links TRBV11-2 with TRBJ2-7; 9 bases line up with TRBD2. CDR3 length: 16 residues. Per the germline V gene, CDR1 is SGHAT and CDR2 is FQNNGV. The ends lost 4 bases at V and 6 bases at J; junction bases unmatched: 13. In DNA form, the CDR3 reads TGTGCCAGCAGCTACCAGACTAGCGGTTTGGTCGGCGAGCAGTACTTC. This gives the protein CASSYQTSGLVGEQYF. Combining the CDR3 with reference TRBV11-2 and TRBJ2-7 gives the whole variable domain EAGVAQSPRYKIIEKRQSVAFWCNPISGHATLYWYQQILGQGPKLLIQFQNNGVVDDSQLPKDRFSAERLKGVDSTLKIQPAKLEDSAVYLCASSYQTSGLVGEQYFGPGTRLTVT.

The chain joins TRBV18 to TRBJ2-5; 9 nucleotides line up with TRBD2. The ends lost 6 bases at V and 6 bases at J; junction bases unmatched: 11. Germline CDR1 and CDR2: KGHSH and LQKENI. The CDR3 covers 15 residues. Here the CDR3 DNA reads TGTGCCAGCTCCCCCCCGTTAGCGGGAGTACAGACCCAGTACTTC. Protein: CASSPPLAGVQTQYF.

The chain couples TRBV29-1 to TRBJ1-5; a weak D match, TRBD1 (5 bases). From germline, CDR1 is SQVTM and CDR2 ANQGSEA. The CDR3 is 13 residues long. Trimming removed 7 bases from V and 4 bases from J, with 14 bases in between. This CDR3 is CSARGKSNQPQHF. In nucleotides, the CDR3 is TGCAGCGCCCGGGGGAAGTCTAATCAGCCCCAGCATTTT.

V usage is TRBV27 and J usage is TRBJ1-5; TRBD1 matches at 8 bases. The CDR3 is 14 amino acids. Germline V gene sequence: CDR1 MNHEY, CDR2 SMNVEV (reference sequence). Trimming cost V 6 bases and J 2 bases; bases outside gene matches: 3. CDR3 DNA sequence: TGTGCCAGCAGGTTGACAGGGGGCAATCAGCCCCAGCATTTT. Translating it yields CASRLTGGNQPQHF.

The CDR3: CSVVIYNEQFF. In DNA, the CDR3 is TGCAGCGTTGTAATATACAATGAGCAGTTCTTC. The V call is TRBV29-1, the J call TRBJ2-1, with D uncertain. Germline V CDR1 and CDR2: SQVTM, ANQGSEA. CDR3 length equals 11 residues. Trimming pared 4 bases from V and 4 bases from J, leaving 5 bases between.

The table lists this clone with a few counts. In nucleotides, the CDR3 is TGTGCCAGCAGCTCGGGACTAGCGGGAGGAAATGAGCAGTTCTTC. Translating gives CASSSGLAGGNEQFF. The gene calls are TRBV6-5 and TRBJ2-1, with 15 nucleotides matching TRBD2. J lost 7 bases, V lost 6 bases, and 4 bases had no gene match. Per germline, CDR1 MNHEY and CDR2 SVGAGI. The CDR3 is made up of 15 amino acids.

In this sample, this clone turned up once. The DNA for the CDR3 is TGTGCCAGCAGCAAAGAGGTACCAGGGTATCCGGGCGGGGAGCTGTTTTTT. Residues: CASSKEVPGYPGGELFF. The chain recombines TRBV21-1 with TRBJ2-2; the table names TRBD1, a call not compared with the DNA. TRBV21-1 constitutes a pseudogene. This CDR3 comprises 17 residues.

The chain uses TRBV2 and TRBJ2-7, with 9 nucleotides matching TRBD1. Germline V gene data show CDR1 as SNHLY and CDR2 as FYNNEI. V was pared by 6 bases and J by 0 bases, with 0 bases of the junction left unmatched. The CDR3 spans 13 residues. The CDR3 protein is CASRTGGSYEQYF. The CDR3, as DNA: TGTGCCAGCAGGACAGGGGGCTCCTACGAGCAGTACTTC.

This clone is a singleton in its sample. J is TRBJ2-1 and V is TRBV27; D is perhaps TRBD2 (6 bases). The V end was cut by 2 bases, the J end by 5 bases, with 10 bases between. The CDR3 spans 14 residues. CDR1 and CDR2 (germline): MNHEY, SMNVEV (reference sequence). This CDR3 is CASSLILADNEQFF. The DNA of the CDR3 is TGTGCCAGCAGTTTAATCTTAGCGGACAATGAGCAGTTCTTC.

In its sample, this clone was seen once. The chain has TRBV7-9 and TRBJ2-1; D not resolved. This CDR3 contains 13 residues. The germline V gene has CDR1 SEHNR and CDR2 FQNEAQ (reference sequence). Trimming removed 2 bases from V and 10 bases from J, with 12 bases in between. The CDR3 protein is CASSLSGSGEQFF. In nucleotides, the CDR3 is TGTGCCAGCAGCTTATCCGGCTCCGGGGAGCAGTTCTTC. Together with reference TRBV7-9 and TRBJ2-1, the CDR3 gives the full variable domain: DTGVSQNPRHKITKRGQNVTFRCDPISEHNRLYWYRQTLGQGPEFLTYFQNEAQLEKSRLLSDRFSAERPKGSFSTLEIQRTEQGDSAMYLCASSLSGSGEQFFGPGTRLTVL.

This chain uses TRBV2 with TRBJ2-3, with D hard to call. Per germline, CDR1 SNHLY and CDR2 FYNNEI. The CDR3 spans 15 residues. Trimming stripped 6 bases from V and 6 bases from J, with 19 bases between. The CDR3 loop reads CASSFGVLGVDTQYF. The DNA for the CDR3 is TGTGCCAGCAGCTTTGGGGTCCTAGGTGTGGATACGCAGTATTTT.

The chain combines TRBV29-1 with TRBJ2-6; 7 bases fit TRBD1. V lost 4 bases and J lost 2; bases outside the gene matches: 2. CDR1 and CDR2 from the germline V gene are SQVTM and ANQGSEA. The CDR3 is made up of 14 amino acids. The CDR3: CSVGDRAGANVLTF. Here the CDR3 DNA reads TGCAGCGTTGGAGACAGGGCTGGGGCCAACGTCCTGACTTTC.

The J gene is TRBJ2-2, the V gene TRBV6-4; D is perhaps TRBD2 (6 bases). Germline CDR1 reads MRHNA; CDR2 reads SNTAGT. Trimming stripped 4 bases from V and 4 bases from J, with 7 bases between. This CDR3 has 13 residues. The CDR3 is CASSGDSTGELFF. CDR3 bases: TGTGCCAGCAGTGGGGACTCCACCGGGGAGCTGTTTTTT.